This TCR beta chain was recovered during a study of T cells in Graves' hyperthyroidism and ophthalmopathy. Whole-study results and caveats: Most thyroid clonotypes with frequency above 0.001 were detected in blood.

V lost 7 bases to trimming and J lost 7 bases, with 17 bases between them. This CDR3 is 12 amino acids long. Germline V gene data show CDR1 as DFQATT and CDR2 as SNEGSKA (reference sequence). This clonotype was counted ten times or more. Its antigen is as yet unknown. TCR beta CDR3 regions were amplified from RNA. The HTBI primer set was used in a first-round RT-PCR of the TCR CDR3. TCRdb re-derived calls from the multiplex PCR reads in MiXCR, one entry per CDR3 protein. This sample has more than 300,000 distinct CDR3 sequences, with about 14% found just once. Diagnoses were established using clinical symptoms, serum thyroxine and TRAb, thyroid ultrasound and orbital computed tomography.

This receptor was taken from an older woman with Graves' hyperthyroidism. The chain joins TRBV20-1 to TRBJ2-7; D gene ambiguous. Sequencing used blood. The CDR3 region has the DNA TGCAGTGTTACCGGTCGGGCCCGGGAGCAGTACTTC. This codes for CSVTGRAREQYF.